This T cell receptor (beta chain) was sequenced for a study of tumor-infiltrating lymphocytes in primary liver carcinoma. This CDR3 has 15 residues. Germline CDR1 is SGHAT and CDR2 is FQNNGV. Total RNA amounting to around 530 ng was the source from which TCR beta cDNA was made with a constant-region primer. For TCR beta, libraries were produced by three nested multiplex PCR rounds using slightly modified ARM-PCR. TRBV1-TRBV30 forward primers paired with a C-beta reverse primer drove the first two PCR rounds, 10 cycles each. TCRdb processed the multiplex PCR reads anew with MiXCR; each CDR3 protein has one entry. The profile shows approximately 190,000 distinct CDR3 sequences, over 80% of them singletons. Study findings and constraints: Only about 7.5-24% of top clones showed up in all five tumor regions.

Unsorted bulk tissue of about 20-30 mg yielded co-extracted RNA and DNA. Whichever tumor sample was examined, it had over 80% viable tumor cells. On this clonotype itself: What it binds is not known. Its ends do not fully match the called genes, so a read error is possible.

The clonotype comes from a man aged 35 to 55 with primary liver carcinoma and hepatitis B virus infection. The rearrangement joins TRBV11-2 to TRBJ2-7; 9 bases match TRBD2. What was sequenced was tumor tissue from primary liver carcinoma. The CDR3 DNA follows: TGTACCAGCAACTCGTTAGCGGGAGCGAGCCTCGAGCAGTACTTC. Translating gives CTSNSLAGASLEQYF.